These 27 T cell receptor beta chains share one sample of origin, sequenced in a study of shared clonotypes between healthy human individuals. Clones were sequenced by immunoSEQ multiplex PCR, and TCRdb holds only the in-frame ones, with some missing. The sample records fewer than 650,000 clones, 60% to 85% being singletons. The sample was PBMCs. The receptors were sampled from a woman aged 40 to 50 in good health. Some clones in this sample may be carry-over from other donors' samples.

The V and J genes are TRBV7-9 and TRBJ1-4; the match to TRBD1 covers 7 bases. Germline CDR1 SEHNR, CDR2 FQNEAQ (reference sequence). The junction had 3 bases not matched to a gene; V was cut back by 1 base and J by 4 bases. This CDR3 is 15 amino acids long. The CDR3 here is CASSLGQGLNEKLFF. The CDR3 DNA reads as TGTGCCAGCAGCTTAGGACAGGGCCTTAATGAAAAACTGTTTTTT.

The chain is built from TRBV2 and TRBJ1-1; D is ambiguous. The germline V and J ends were trimmed by 7 bases and 0 bases, with 9 bases remaining between them. The CDR3 covers 13 residues. Germline CDR1 is SNHLY and CDR2 is FYNNEI. The CDR3: CASILDVNTEAFF. CDR3 coding DNA: TGTGCCAGCATTCTGGACGTGAACACTGAAGCTTTCTTT. Full variable domain (outside the CDR3, taken from reference TRBV2 and TRBJ1-1): EPEVTQTPSHQVTQMGQEVILRCVPISNHLYFYWYRQILGQKVEFLVSFYNNEISEKSEIFDDQFSVERPDGSNFTLKIRSTKLEDSAMYFCASILDVNTEAFFGQGTRLTVV.

The CDR3 DNA sequence: TGTGCCAGCAGCCCGACAGGGATAGGAACAGATACGCAGTATTTT. It encodes CASSPTGIGTDTQYF. The J gene is TRBJ2-3, the V gene TRBV7-8, with 7 bases aligning to TRBD1. V shed 5 bases, J shed 3 bases, and the junction held 8 bases outside the gene matches. The CDR3 totals 15 residues. Germline V gene sequence: CDR1 SGHVS, CDR2 FQNEAQ.

This chain joins TRBV21-1 and TRBJ2-1; TRBD2, the table's D call, was not compared with the DNA. TRBV21-1 is a pseudogene. The CDR3 contains 11 residues. The CDR3 spells CASTNRFEQFF. DNA for the CDR3: TGTGCCAGCACAAACCGGTTTGAGCAGTTCTTC.

The chain has TRBV28 and TRBJ2-7; D call uncertain. Trimming stripped 6 bases from V and 9 bases from J, with 24 bases between. The CDR3 covers 15 residues. Germline CDR1 and CDR2: MDHEN and SYDVKM. The CDR3 DNA follows: TGTGCCAGCAGCCCAATAGCCTCATCCTTCCACGGGCAGTACTTC. Protein product: CASSPIASSFHGQYF.

This clone turned up a few times. This chain connects TRBV5-3 to TRBJ2-7; D gene unclear. TRBV5-3 is classed as an ORF, of uncertain function. V lost 8 bases to trimming and J lost 5 bases, with 17 bases between them. The CDR3 length is 13 residues. CDR3 loop: CASSLSSIHEQYF. In nucleotides, the CDR3 is TGTGCCAGCAGCCTCTCCTCCATCCACGAGCAGTACTTC.

The chain is built from TRBV7-9 and TRBJ2-3, with D tentatively TRBD2 (5 bases). The CDR3 consists of 16 residues. V shed 2 bases and J shed 0 bases, with 12 bases lying between them. Germline V gene lookup returns CDR1 SEHNR and CDR2 FQNEAQ (reference sequence). The CDR3 nucleotides read TGTGCCAGCAGCTTATTGGGGAGACCCAGCACAGATACGCAGTATTTT. Amino acid sequence: CASSLLGRPSTDTQYF. The full variable domain, in which reference TRBV7-9 and TRBJ2-3 provide the parts outside the CDR3, is DTGVSQNPRHKITKRGQNVTFRCDPISEHNRLYWYRQTLGQGPEFLTYFQNEAQLEKSRLLSDRFSAERPKGSFSTLEIQRTEQGDSAMYLCASSLLGRPSTDTQYFGPGTRLTVL.

This clone was counted a few times. The chain joins TRBV18 to TRBJ2-3; D not resolved. The germline V gene encodes CDR1 KGHSH and CDR2 LQKENI. The CDR3 totals 15 residues. The V end was cut by 5 bases, the J end by 4 bases, with 16 bases between. The CDR3 spells CASSSVVGESDTQYF. In DNA, the CDR3 is TGTGCCAGCTCATCCGTGGTGGGTGAGTCAGATACGCAGTATTTT.

V usage is TRBV11-3 and J usage is TRBJ2-1; 7 bases align to TRBD2. The germline CDR1 and CDR2 sequences are SGHNT and YENEEA. The ends lost 2 bases at V and 4 bases at J; junction bases unmatched: 5. The length of the CDR3 is 15 residues. The CDR3 nucleotides read TGTGCCAGCAGCTTATCCCTAGCGGAATACAATGAGCAGTTCTTC. Its protein is CASSLSLAEYNEQFF.

This clone was counted at least ten times. This rearrangement joins TRBV29-1 to TRBJ2-1, with D unresolved. The germline CDR1 and CDR2 sequences are SQVTM and ANQGSEA. Trimming pared 7 bases from V and 7 bases from J, leaving 11 bases between. The CDR3 sequence is 11 residues long. CDR3: CSARRGNEQFF. The CDR3, as DNA: TGCAGCGCCCGGCGTGGAAATGAGCAGTTCTTC.

The chain has TRBV6-4 and TRBJ2-7, with D possibly matching TRBD2 (6 bases). The V end was cut by 3 bases, the J end by 6 bases, with 18 bases between. CDR3 length: 15 amino acids. Germline lookup yields CDR1 MRHNA and CDR2 SNTAGT. The CDR3 sequence: CASSERDGPRREQYF. The CDR3 region has the DNA TGTGCCAGCAGTGAGCGGGACGGCCCTAGGCGCGAGCAGTACTTC.

The gene calls are TRBV5-1 and TRBJ2-1; TRBD2 agrees at 14 bases. Germline V gives CDR1 SGHRS, CDR2 YFSETQ. V shed 4 bases and J 3 bases; nucleotides not matched to a gene: 9. This CDR3 is 18 amino acids long. The CDR3 DNA follows: TGCGCCAGCAGCACAGGGACTAGCGGGAGCCCCGTCTACAATGAGCAGTTCTTC. As protein: CASSTGTSGSPVYNEQFF.

This clone has more than one count but fewer than ten. The chain is built from TRBV6-1 and TRBJ2-7; 9 nucleotides line up with TRBD1. J was trimmed by 0 bases and V by 2 bases; bases with no gene match: 2. The CDR3 loop spans 15 amino acids. Germline CDR1 and CDR2: MNHNS and SASEGT. CDR3 amino acids: CASSEWGQGSYEQYF. Written as DNA, the CDR3 is TGTGCCAGCAGTGAATGGGGACAGGGCTCCTACGAGCAGTACTTC.

In this sample, this clone turned up a few times. The chain has TRBV30 and TRBJ2-2; TRBD1 aligns across 8 bases. Germline CDR1 and CDR2: GTSNPN and SVGIG (reference sequence). The CDR3 consists of 13 residues. The CDR3 sequence: CARTGLFHGELFF. The DNA for the CDR3 is TGTGCTCGGACAGGGTTATTCCACGGGGAGCTGTTTTTT.

The chain uses TRBV11-2 and TRBJ2-5; 7 nucleotides match TRBD2. The length of the CDR3 is 15 residues. Trimming took 3 bases from V and 5 from J; bases not matched to a gene: 9. Germline V gives CDR1 SGHAT, CDR2 FQNNGV. CDR3 sequence reads: CASSLGAGPGETQYF. The CDR3 DNA follows: TGTGCCAGCAGCTTGGGAGCGGGACCTGGGGAGACCCAGTACTTC.

The CDR3 is CASSLAGLAPSTDTQYF. DNA for the CDR3: TGTGCCAGCAGCTTAGCCGGACTAGCGCCAAGCACAGATACGCAGTATTTT. The gene calls are TRBV7-2 and TRBJ2-3; TRBD2 aligns across 9 bases. The length of the CDR3 is 17 residues. The V and J ends lost 0 bases and 0 bases, in that order; junction bases with no gene match: 4. Germline V CDR1 and CDR2: SGHTA, FQGNSA. The full variable domain, completed using reference TRBV7-2 and TRBJ2-3, is GAGVSQSPSNKVTEKGKDVELRCDPISGHTALYWYRQSLGQGLEFLIYFQGNSAPDKSGLPSDRFSAERTGGSVSTLTIQRTQQEDSAVYLCASSLAGLAPSTDTQYFGPGTRLTVL.

V gene TRBV9 combines with J gene TRBJ2-1; maybe TRBD1 (6 bases). The CDR3 totals 13 residues. Germline V gene sequence: CDR1 SGDLS, CDR2 YYNGEE. V dropped 2 bases and J dropped 6 bases, with 9 bases sitting between them. The CDR3 loop reads CASSVGTLNEQFF. CDR3 bases: TGTGCCAGCAGCGTCGGGACACTCAATGAGCAGTTCTTC.

This clone was recorded a few times. The chain joins TRBV19 to TRBJ1-5; D unclear. The CDR3 has 15 amino acids. The germline V gene encodes CDR1 LNHDA and CDR2 SQIVND (reference sequence). Trimming removed 4 bases from V and 4 bases from J, with 14 bases in between. DNA for the CDR3: TGTGCCAGTAGTACCCCGGGTCTTTCTAATCAGCCCCAGCATTTT. It is translated as CASSTPGLSNQPQHF.

This chain joins TRBV7-9 and TRBJ1-3; maybe TRBD1 (6 bases). The CDR3 length is 15 residues. Germline lookup yields CDR1 SEHNR and CDR2 FQNEAQ (reference sequence). Trimming took 1 base from V and 0 from J, leaving 7 bases between them. The CDR3: CASSLGQVSGNTIYF. The CDR3 DNA follows: TGTGCCAGCAGCTTAGGACAGGTCTCTGGAAACACCATATATTTT.

This clone showed up just a few times. The chain combines TRBV30 with TRBJ2-3; TRBD1 matches 8 bases. The CDR3 length is 12 residues. V was pared by 2 bases and J by 9 bases, with 4 bases of the junction left unmatched. The germline gives CDR1 GTSNPN, CDR2 SVGIG (reference sequence). CDR3 bases: TGTGCCTGGAGTCGACAGGGGATCACGCAGTATTTT. As protein: CAWSRQGITQYF. The variable domain in full, with the rest retrieved from reference TRBV30 and TRBJ2-3, is SQTIHQWPATLVQPVGSPLSLECTVEGTSNPNLYWYRQAAGRGLQLLFYSVGIGQISSEVPQNLSASRPQDRQFILSSKKLLLSDSGFYLCAWSRQGITQYFGPGTRLTVL.

The J gene is TRBJ2-2, the V gene TRBV11-2; 9 nucleotides match TRBD2. Germline values: CDR1 SGHAT, CDR2 FQNNGV. The J segment lost 4 bases and the V segment lost 1 base, leaving 7 bases of the junction unmatched. There are 17 residues in the CDR3. The CDR3 region has the DNA TGTGCCAGCAGCTTAGGGTGGGGACTAGCAGTCACCGGGGAGCTGTTTTTT. It specifies CASSLGWGLAVTGELFF.

In DNA form, the CDR3 reads TGTGCCAGCAGCTTTGGGTATTTGGGCAATCAGCCCCAGCATTTT. Its protein product is CASSFGYLGNQPQHF. The V and J genes are TRBV5-8 and TRBJ1-5; D not certain. The germline V and J ends were trimmed by 2 bases and 2 bases, with 11 bases remaining between them. Germline V lookup: CDR1 SGHTS, CDR2 YDEGEE. The length of the CDR3 is 15 residues.

This clone was detected only once. The chain recombines TRBV28 with TRBJ1-4; 9 bases are shared with TRBD1. Germline CDR1 MDHEN, CDR2 SYDVKM. CDR3 length equals 16 residues. Losses at the gene ends were 5 bases for V and 5 bases for J; bases not matched to a gene: 9. The CDR3 loop reads CASSPPRDRANEKLFF. As DNA, the CDR3 is TGTGCCAGCAGTCCACCCCGGGACAGGGCGAATGAAAAACTGTTTTTT.

This clone was observed once. The chain links TRBV19 to TRBJ2-3, with TRBD2 matching 9 bases. CDR1 and CDR2 (germline): LNHDA, SQIVND (reference sequence). The J segment lost 0 bases and the V segment lost 3 bases, leaving 7 bases of the junction unmatched. The CDR3 has 17 residues. CDR3 residues: CASSIPGLAGSTDTQYF. Written as DNA, the CDR3 is TGTGCCAGTAGTATCCCCGGTCTAGCGGGAAGCACAGATACGCAGTATTTT. The full variable domain, with the rest looked up from reference TRBV19 and TRBJ2-3, is DGGITQSPKYLFRKEGQNVTLSCEQNLNHDAMYWYRQDPGQGLRLIYYSQIVNDFQKGDIAEGYSVSREKKESFPLTVTSAQKNPTAFYLCASSIPGLAGSTDTQYFGPGTRLTVL.

J is TRBJ2-7 and V is TRBV30, with no clear D. The ends were cut back, 2 bases at V and 7 bases at J, with 15 bases in the middle. This CDR3 region has 13 residues. Germline V gene lookup returns CDR1 GTSNPN and CDR2 SVGIG (reference sequence). CDR3 nucleotides: TGTGCCTGGAGTCGGACGGATGTAGGGGAGCAGTACTTC. Amino acids: CAWSRTDVGEQYF.

CDR3 in DNA: TGTGCCACCAGCCGACAGGTAAATCAGCCCCAGCATTTT. Residues: CATSRQVNQPQHF. V is TRBV15 and J is TRBJ1-5; the D gene is possibly TRBD1 (6 bases). V dropped 5 bases and J dropped 4 bases, with 9 bases sitting between them. Germline CDR1 and CDR2: LNHNV and YYDKDF (reference sequence). This CDR3 is 13 amino acids long.

This chain joins TRBV7-3 and TRBJ1-5, with TRBD1 matching 9 bases. The germline V gene encodes CDR1 SGHTA and CDR2 FQGTGA. With V trimmed by 9 bases and J by 6 bases, 9 bases remained unmatched. The CDR3 runs to 14 residues. The CDR3 coding sequence is TGTGCCAGAGTGACAGGGGGGAGTTGTCAGCCCCAGCATTTT. Amino acid sequence: CARVTGGSCQPQHF.